These 5 T cell receptor beta chains came from one sample sequenced in a study of ipilimumab plus nivolumab after autologous stem cell transplantation. The method was immunoSEQ multiplex PCR; TCRdb's version includes in-frame clones alone and lacks a portion of them. The sample includes some 40,000 clones, about 91% of them seen just once. The material was PBMCs, obtained in a trial of ipilimumab plus nivolumab as post-transplant consolidation. The receptors stem from a male donor with multiple myeloma.

The gene calls are TRBV5-1 and TRBJ2-3; 13 bases agree with TRBD2. Germline-derived CDR1 and CDR2 are SGHRS and YFSETQ. The V segment lost 5 bases and the J segment 0 bases; nucleotides outside the gene matches: 0. This CDR3 spans 15 amino acids. The CDR3 bases are TGCGCCAGCAGGGGACTAGCGGGGAGCACAGATACGCAGTATTTT. It encodes CASRGLAGSTDTQYF.

This chain links TRBV5-1 with TRBJ2-7, with 8 bases aligning to TRBD2. V was pared by 3 bases and J by 7 bases, with 12 bases of the junction left unmatched. This CDR3 spans 15 amino acids. The germline V gene has CDR1 SGHRS and CDR2 YFSETQ. The CDR3 region has the DNA TGCGCCAGCAGCTACGACGGGACTAGTCCTGTGGAGCAGTACTTC. Protein sequence: CASSYDGTSPVEQYF.

The V gene is TRBV6-5, the J gene TRBJ2-5; the D gene is possibly TRBD2 (5 bases). This CDR3 comprises 13 residues. CDR1 is MNHEY, CDR2 SVGAGI, per germline. V was pared by 4 bases and J by 2 bases, with 8 bases between. CDR3 sequence (DNA): TGTGCCAGCAGTTTTAGACTACAAGAGACCCAGTACTTC. Its translation: CASSFRLQETQYF.

The chain carries TRBV7-9 and TRBJ2-2; D is perhaps TRBD2 (6 bases). Germline V gene lookup returns CDR1 SEHNR and CDR2 FQNEAQ (reference sequence). The CDR3 runs 16 residues. V lost 7 bases to trimming and J lost 5 bases, with 20 bases between them. CDR3 sequence (DNA): TGTGCCAGCACCAGTGGTTTGGGTGCGGGGACCGGGGAGCTGTTTTTT. Residues: CASTSGLGAGTGELFF.

The chain combines TRBV6-1 with TRBJ1-2, with D perhaps TRBD1 (6 bases). This CDR3 has 12 amino acids. V was pared by 5 bases and J by 13 bases, with 17 bases between. Per the germline V gene, CDR1 is MNHNS and CDR2 is SASEGT. CDR3 residues: CASSTSRDTSTF. CDR3 coding DNA: TGTGCCAGCAGTACCTCCCGGGACACCAGCACCTTC.